The present T cell receptor beta chain was sequenced within a study of cytomegalovirus exposure and HLA in healthy donors. Study-wide results and limits: A missense variant in DCLRE1C was later tied to TCR beta V- and J-gene trimming. TCR beta sequences reportedly predicted most subjects' HLA-A and HLA-B alleles accurately.

Use of 60 Vbeta and 13 Jbeta primers characterized the PCR. Produced via immunoSEQ multiplex PCR; TCRdb's table is partial and in-frame only. The table shows some 76,000 clones, with roughly 89% occurring only once. About this clone: Its specificity is not known.

Sequenced material: PBMCs. The sequence was collected from a woman in her 30s in good health and CMV-seronegative.

This CDR3 is CASSGGERQPQHF. CDR3 sequence (DNA): TGCGCCAGCAGCGGGGGCGAAAGGCAGCCCCAGCATTTT. This rearrangement joins TRBV5-1 to TRBJ1-5, with D possibly TRBD1 on 6 matching bases. The germline V and J ends were trimmed by 4 bases and 7 bases, with 12 bases remaining between them. CDR3 length: 13 residues. CDR1 is SGHRS, CDR2 YFSETQ, per germline.